This TCR beta chain was obtained from a study of blood T cell repertoires in COVID-19. About the study: Material from acute and convalescent COVID-19 was sourced from the United States, Italy and Spain. In each case, the material was cDNA or gDNA derived from T cells, B-cell-depleted T cells, or PBMCs.

Sequencing was performed with immunoSEQ multiplex PCR; in TCRdb, only in-frame clones are kept and a portion is missing. The repertoire has 280,000 or so clones, over 85% of them found once; the top ten carry roughly 2.9%. The germline gives CDR1 LNHDA, CDR2 SQIVND (reference sequence). This CDR3 contains 14 residues. The V gene lost 3 bases and the J gene lost 6 bases, with 15 bases spanning the gap. The TCR originated in a woman in her fifties or sixties who had been exposed to COVID-19. The V and J genes are TRBV19 and TRBJ2-7, with D maybe TRBD1 (5 bases). Sequencing was performed on PBMCs or T cells enriched from blood (not recorded which). DNA of the CDR3: TGTGCCAGTAGTATCACAGGTTTCCTAGGCGAGCAGTACTTC. Translating gives CASSITGFLGEQYF. Supplemented by reference TRBV19 and TRBJ2-7, the full variable domain reads DGGITQSPKYLFRKEGQNVTLSCEQNLNHDAMYWYRQDPGQGLRLIYYSQIVNDFQKGDIAEGYSVSREKKESFPLTVTSAQKNPTAFYLCASSITGFLGEQYFGPGTRLTVT.